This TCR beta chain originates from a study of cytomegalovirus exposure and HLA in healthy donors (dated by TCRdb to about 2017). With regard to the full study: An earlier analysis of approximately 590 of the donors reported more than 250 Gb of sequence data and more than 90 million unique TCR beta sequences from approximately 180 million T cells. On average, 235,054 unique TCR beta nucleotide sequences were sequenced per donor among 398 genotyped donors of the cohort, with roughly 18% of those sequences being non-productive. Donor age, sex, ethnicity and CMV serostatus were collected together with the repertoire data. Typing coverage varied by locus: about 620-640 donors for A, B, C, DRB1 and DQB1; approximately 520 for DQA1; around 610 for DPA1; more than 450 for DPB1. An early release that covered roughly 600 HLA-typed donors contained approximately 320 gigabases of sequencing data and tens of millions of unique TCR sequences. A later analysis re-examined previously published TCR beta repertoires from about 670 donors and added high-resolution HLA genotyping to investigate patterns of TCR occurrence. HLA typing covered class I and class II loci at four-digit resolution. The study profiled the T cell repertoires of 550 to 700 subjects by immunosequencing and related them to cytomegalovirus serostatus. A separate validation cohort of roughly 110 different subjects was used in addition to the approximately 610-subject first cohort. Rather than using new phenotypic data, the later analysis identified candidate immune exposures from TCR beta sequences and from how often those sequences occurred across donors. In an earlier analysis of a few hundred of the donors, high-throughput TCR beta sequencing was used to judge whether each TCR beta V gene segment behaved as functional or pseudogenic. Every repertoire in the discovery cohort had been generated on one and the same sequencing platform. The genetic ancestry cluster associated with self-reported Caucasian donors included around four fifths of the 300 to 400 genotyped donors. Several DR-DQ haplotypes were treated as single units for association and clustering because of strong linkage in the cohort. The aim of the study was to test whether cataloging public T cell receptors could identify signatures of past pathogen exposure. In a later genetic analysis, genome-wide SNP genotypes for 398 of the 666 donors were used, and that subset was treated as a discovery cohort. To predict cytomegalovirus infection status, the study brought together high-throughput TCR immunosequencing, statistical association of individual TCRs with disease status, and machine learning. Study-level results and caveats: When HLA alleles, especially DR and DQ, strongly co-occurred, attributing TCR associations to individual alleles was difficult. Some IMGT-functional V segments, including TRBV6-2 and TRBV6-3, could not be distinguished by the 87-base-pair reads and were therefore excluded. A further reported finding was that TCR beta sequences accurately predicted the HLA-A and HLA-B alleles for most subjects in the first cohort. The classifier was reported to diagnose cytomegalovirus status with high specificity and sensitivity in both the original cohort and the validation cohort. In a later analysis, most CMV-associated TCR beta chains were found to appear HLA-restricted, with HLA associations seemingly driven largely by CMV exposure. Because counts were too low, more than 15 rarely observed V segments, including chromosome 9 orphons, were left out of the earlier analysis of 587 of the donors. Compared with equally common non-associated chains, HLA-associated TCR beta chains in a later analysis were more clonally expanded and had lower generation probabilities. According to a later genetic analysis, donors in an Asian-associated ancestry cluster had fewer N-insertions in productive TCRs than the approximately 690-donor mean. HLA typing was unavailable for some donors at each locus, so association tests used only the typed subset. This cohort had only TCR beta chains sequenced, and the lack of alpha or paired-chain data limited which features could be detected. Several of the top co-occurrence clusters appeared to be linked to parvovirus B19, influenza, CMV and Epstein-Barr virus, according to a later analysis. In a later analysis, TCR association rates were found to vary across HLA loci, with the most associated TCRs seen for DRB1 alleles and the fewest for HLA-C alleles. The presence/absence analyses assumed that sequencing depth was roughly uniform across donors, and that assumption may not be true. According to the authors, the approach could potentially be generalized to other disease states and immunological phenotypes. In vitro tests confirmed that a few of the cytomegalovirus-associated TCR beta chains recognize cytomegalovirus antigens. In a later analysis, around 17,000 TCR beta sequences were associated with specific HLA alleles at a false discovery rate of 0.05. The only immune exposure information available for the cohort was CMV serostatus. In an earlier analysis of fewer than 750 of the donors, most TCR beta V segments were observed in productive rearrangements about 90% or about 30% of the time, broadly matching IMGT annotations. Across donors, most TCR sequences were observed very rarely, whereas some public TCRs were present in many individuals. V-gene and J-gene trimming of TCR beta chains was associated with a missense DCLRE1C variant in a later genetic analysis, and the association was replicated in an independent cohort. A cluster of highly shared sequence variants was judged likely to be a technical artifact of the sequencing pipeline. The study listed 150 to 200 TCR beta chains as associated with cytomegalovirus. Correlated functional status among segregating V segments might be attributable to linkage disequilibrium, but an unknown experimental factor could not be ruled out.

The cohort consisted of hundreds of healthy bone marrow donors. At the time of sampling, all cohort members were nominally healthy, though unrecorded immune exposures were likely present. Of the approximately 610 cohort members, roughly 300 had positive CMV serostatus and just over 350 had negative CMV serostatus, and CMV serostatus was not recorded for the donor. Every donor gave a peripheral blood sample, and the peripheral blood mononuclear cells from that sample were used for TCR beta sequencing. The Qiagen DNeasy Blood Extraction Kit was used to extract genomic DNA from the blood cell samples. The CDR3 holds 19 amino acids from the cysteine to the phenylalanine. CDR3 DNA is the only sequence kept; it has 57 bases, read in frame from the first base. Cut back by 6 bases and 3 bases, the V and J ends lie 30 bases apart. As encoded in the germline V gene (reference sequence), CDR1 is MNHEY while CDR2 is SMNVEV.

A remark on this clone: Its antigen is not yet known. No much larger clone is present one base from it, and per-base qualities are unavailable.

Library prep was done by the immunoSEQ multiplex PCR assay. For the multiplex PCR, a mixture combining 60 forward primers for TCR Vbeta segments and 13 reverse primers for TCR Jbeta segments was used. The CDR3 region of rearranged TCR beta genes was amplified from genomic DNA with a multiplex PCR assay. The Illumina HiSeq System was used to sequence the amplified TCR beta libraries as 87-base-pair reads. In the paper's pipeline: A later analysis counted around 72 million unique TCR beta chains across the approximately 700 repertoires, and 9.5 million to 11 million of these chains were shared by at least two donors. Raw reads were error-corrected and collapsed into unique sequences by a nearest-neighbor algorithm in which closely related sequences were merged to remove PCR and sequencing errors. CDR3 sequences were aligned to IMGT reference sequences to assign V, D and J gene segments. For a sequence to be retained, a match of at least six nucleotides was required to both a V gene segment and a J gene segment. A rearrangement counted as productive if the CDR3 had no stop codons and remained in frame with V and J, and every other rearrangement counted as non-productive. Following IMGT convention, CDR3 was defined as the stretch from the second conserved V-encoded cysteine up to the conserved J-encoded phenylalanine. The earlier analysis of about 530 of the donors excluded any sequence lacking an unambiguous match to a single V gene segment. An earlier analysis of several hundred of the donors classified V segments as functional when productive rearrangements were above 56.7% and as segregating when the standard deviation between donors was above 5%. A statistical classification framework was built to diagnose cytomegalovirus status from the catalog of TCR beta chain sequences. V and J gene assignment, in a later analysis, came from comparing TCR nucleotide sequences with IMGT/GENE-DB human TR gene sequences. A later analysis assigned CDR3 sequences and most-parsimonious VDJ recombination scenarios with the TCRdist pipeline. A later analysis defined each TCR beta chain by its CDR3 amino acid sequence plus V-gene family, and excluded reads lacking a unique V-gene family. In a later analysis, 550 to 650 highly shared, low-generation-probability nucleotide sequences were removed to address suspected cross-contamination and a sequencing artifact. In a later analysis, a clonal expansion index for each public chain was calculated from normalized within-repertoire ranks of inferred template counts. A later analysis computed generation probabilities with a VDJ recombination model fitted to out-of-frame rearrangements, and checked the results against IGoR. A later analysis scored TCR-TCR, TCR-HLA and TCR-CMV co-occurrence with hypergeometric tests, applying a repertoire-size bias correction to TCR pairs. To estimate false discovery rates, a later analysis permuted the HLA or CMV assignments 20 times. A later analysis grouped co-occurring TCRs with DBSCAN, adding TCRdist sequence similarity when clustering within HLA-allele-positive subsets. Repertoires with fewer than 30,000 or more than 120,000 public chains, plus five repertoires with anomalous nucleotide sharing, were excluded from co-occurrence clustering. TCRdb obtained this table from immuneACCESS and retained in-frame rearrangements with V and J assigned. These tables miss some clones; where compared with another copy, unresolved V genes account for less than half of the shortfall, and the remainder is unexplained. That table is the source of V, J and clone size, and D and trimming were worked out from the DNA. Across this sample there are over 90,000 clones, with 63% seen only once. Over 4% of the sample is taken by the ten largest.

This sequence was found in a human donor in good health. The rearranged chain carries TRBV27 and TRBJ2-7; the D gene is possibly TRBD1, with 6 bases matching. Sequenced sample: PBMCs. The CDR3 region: CASSHRPDQTGIRFYEQYF. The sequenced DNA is TGTGCCAGCAGCCACCGCCCGGACCAAACAGGGATAAGATTCTACGAGCAGTACTTC.